A selection of T cell receptor beta chains follows, all from one sample in a study of shared clonotypes between healthy human individuals. Clones were read by immunoSEQ multiplex PCR, and TCRdb kept only the in-frame ones, dropping some. The table includes about 2,200,000 clones, 85% to 95% detected once. Source material: naive CD8+ T cells from PBMCs. These TCRs come from a man aged 18 to 29 in good health. Some clones in this sample may be carry-over from other donors' samples. Each CDR3 is given with its conserved first and last residue. Fields, in order: D gene, V gene, clone size, J gene, CDR3 DNA, CDR3 protein. D genes are given only for firm matches. Part of the rows lack a size; the others show once, few, many or a class for expanded clones.

.	TRBV10-3	.	TRBJ1-1	TGTGCCATCAGTGACTACGGGACTCTGAACACTGAAGCTTTCTTT	CAISDYGTLNTEAFF
TRBD1	TRBV6-5	.	TRBJ2-7	TGTGCCAGCAGTTACGCTCCGGGACAGGGGTACGAGCAGTACTTC	CASSYAPGQGYEQYF
TRBD1	TRBV28	.	TRBJ2-3	TGTGCCAGCAGTTTAGGGACAGGGGTACCAGATACGCAGTATTTT	CASSLGTGVPDTQYF
.	TRBV13	.	TRBJ2-2	TGTGCCAGCAGCTCCACCTGGGGAGACACCGGGGAGCTGTTTTTT	CASSSTWGDTGELFF
.	TRBV7-6	.	TRBJ2-3	TGTGCCAGCAGCTTAGCGATGGGGGGGCGGCCCGGCACAGATACGCAGTATTTT	CASSLAMGGRPGTDTQYF
TRBD1	TRBV5-5	once	TRBJ2-7	TGTGCCAGCAGCAATGGGTGGGACAGGGGGTCCTACGAGCAGTACTTC	CASSNGWDRGSYEQYF
.	TRBV10-3	.	TRBJ2-4	TGTGCCATCAGTATCGGGGCGCCGAAAAACATTCAGTACTTC	CAISIGAPKNIQYF
.	TRBV7-8	.	TRBJ2-7	TGTGCCACCACGGACGGACAAACCTACGAGCAGTACTTC	CATTDGQTYEQYF
.	TRBV27	.	TRBJ2-1	TGTGCCAGCAGTTTATTGGTAGCCAATTACAATGAGCAGTTCTTC	CASSLLVANYNEQFF
TRBD1	TRBV20-1	.	TRBJ1-2	TGCAGTGCTGGGACAGGGGATGGCTACACCTTC	CSAGTGDGYTF
TRBD2	TRBV7-8	.	TRBJ2-3	TGTGCCAGCAGCTTAGCGAGGGCTAGCGGGAGAGGGACAGATACGCAGTATTTT	CASSLARASGRGTDTQYF
.	TRBV6-5	.	TRBJ1-1	TGTGCCAGCAGTTGGGGGGTTCGGACTGAAGCTTTCTTT	CASSWGVRTEAFF
.	TRBV5-6	.	TRBJ1-2	TGTGCCAGCAGTCCGGCAGGGGTGTGGTATGGCTACACCTTC	CASSPAGVWYGYTF
.	TRBV5-1	once	TRBJ2-5	TGCGCCAGCAGCTTGGCCGGAGAGACCCAGTACTTC	CASSLAGETQYF
TRBD1	TRBV10-2	.	TRBJ2-7	TGCGCCAGCAGTGAAAGGGACAGGGTAATCGAGCAGTACTTC	CASSERDRVIEQYF
TRBD1	TRBV7-9	.	TRBJ1-3	TGTGCCAGCAGCGTGACTGGACAGGGTGGAAACACCATATATTTT	CASSVTGQGGNTIYF
TRBD2	TRBV5-8	.	TRBJ2-3	TGTGCCAGCAGCGGAACGACTAGCGGAAGCACAGATACGCAGTATTTT	CASSGTTSGSTDTQYF
TRBD1	TRBV14	.	TRBJ1-1	TGTGCCAGCAGCCAAGATCGGGACAGGGTAGGGACGAAAGCTTTCTTT	CASSQDRDRVGTKAFF
.	TRBV7-9	.	TRBJ2-1	TGTGCCAGCAGCTTATTCCCCAATGAGCAGTTCTTC	CASSLFPNEQFF
TRBD1	TRBV6-5	.	TRBJ2-1	TGTGCCAGCAGTTACTGGGGACAGGGTCCCTACAATGAGCAGTTCTTC	CASSYWGQGPYNEQFF
.	TRBV12-5	.	TRBJ2-5	TGTGCTAGTGGTTTGGACCTTGGGGGATCGACCCAGTACTTC	CASGLDLGGSTQYF
TRBD1	TRBV5-1	.	TRBJ2-7	TGCGCCAGCGGAGACAGGGGGCTTTTCTACGAGCAGTACTTC	CASGDRGLFYEQYF
.	TRBV29-1	.	TRBJ1-1	TGCAGCGTTGGTGGGGTGGAAGCTTTCTTT	CSVGGVEAFF
.	TRBV5-6	.	TRBJ1-4	TGTGCCAGCATACTATCAAAACTGGGCTCGCGCCCGGAAAAACTGTTTTTT	CASILSKLGSRPEKLFF
TRBD1	TRBV27	.	TRBJ2-7	TGTGCCAGCAGTTCCCGGGACAGCAGCTACGAGCAGTACTTC	CASSSRDSSYEQYF
TRBD2	TRBV27	.	TRBJ2-2	TGTGCCAGCAGTCCCCGGGTAGCGGGAGGGCCGAACACCGGGGAGCTGTTTTTT	CASSPRVAGGPNTGELFF
TRBD2	TRBV19	.	TRBJ2-1	TGTGCCAGTAGTATCTCTAGCGGAGGGACTGAGCAGTTCTTC	CASSISSGGTEQFF
TRBD1	TRBV10-3	.	TRBJ2-1	TGTGCCATCAGTGACCCCCCGACAGGGGGGTCCTACAATGAGCAGTTCTTC	CAISDPPTGGSYNEQFF
TRBD2	TRBV27	.	TRBJ2-1	TGTGCCAGCGGTACAAGAGCGGGAGCTACCTACAATGAGCAGTTCTTC	CASGTRAGATYNEQFF
.	TRBV9	.	TRBJ1-1	TGTGCCAGCAGCTCACCCCAGGCAGGGGTCGATCGGGACACTGAAGCTTTCTTT	CASSSPQAGVDRDTEAFF
.	TRBV7-6	.	TRBJ2-7	TGTGCCAGCAGCTTAAAACAGGGACTCGAGGAGTACTTC	CASSLKQGLEEYF
.	TRBV4-1	once	TRBJ2-7	TGCGCCAGCAGCCAACATCCCGGGACGCAGTCCTACGAGCAGTACTTC	CASSQHPGTQSYEQYF
TRBD2	TRBV7-3	.	TRBJ2-3	TGTGCCAGCAGCTTAACCGGACTAGTAGAGGCAGATACGCAGTATTTT	CASSLTGLVEADTQYF
.	TRBV7-9	.	TRBJ1-2	TGTGCCAGCAGCTACTACCAAGAGGGCTACACCTTC	CASSYYQEGYTF
TRBD1	TRBV27	.	TRBJ2-7	TGTGCCAGCAGTCCATTATCCGGGACAGGTGACGAGCAGTACTTC	CASSPLSGTGDEQYF
.	TRBV4-3	.	TRBJ1-1	TGCGCCAGCAGCCAAGGGACACGGAACACTGAAGCTTTCTTT	CASSQGTRNTEAFF
TRBD1	TRBV10-2	.	TRBJ1-2	TGCGCCAGCAGGGACAGGGGTAACTATGGCTACACCTTC	CASRDRGNYGYTF
.	TRBV10-3	.	TRBJ1-6	TGTGCCATCAGTGAGTCGAAGGGCAGGGCTGATTCACCCCTCCACTTT	CAISESKGRADSPLHF
TRBD1	TRBV30	.	TRBJ1-6	TGTGCCTGGACAGGGGGCGCTTACAATTCACCCCTCCACTTT	CAWTGGAYNSPLHF
.	TRBV7-8	.	TRBJ2-3	TGTGCCAGCAGCTTAGCCGGGATGAGCACAGATACGCAGTATTTT	CASSLAGMSTDTQYF
.	TRBV10-3	.	TRBJ2-7	TGTGCCATCGGAGTGAAGGGGTACGAGCAGTACTTC	CAIGVKGYEQYF